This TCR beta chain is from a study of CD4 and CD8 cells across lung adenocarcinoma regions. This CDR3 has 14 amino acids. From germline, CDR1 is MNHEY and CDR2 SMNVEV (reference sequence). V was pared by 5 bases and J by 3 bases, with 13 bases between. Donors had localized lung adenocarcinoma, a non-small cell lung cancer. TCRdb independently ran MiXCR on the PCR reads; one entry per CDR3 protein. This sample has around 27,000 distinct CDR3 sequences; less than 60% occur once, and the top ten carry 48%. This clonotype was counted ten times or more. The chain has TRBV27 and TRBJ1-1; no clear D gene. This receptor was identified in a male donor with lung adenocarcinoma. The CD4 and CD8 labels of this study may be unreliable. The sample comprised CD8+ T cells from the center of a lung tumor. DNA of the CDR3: TGTGCCAGCAGTCGCGACTGGAGAGACACTGAAGCTTTCTTT. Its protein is CASSRDWRDTEAFF.